A selection of T cell receptor beta chains follows, all from one sample in a study of OX40 agonist ivuxolimab in advanced cancers. Sequenced by immunoSEQ multiplex PCR; TCRdb stores in-frame clones only, minus some. Of 36,000 or so clones in the sample, about 81% were seen once. This specimen consisted of CD4+ or CD8+ T cells sorted from blood, obtained in a trial of the OX40 agonist ivuxolimab. These receptor sequences come from an adult with an advanced solid tumor such as melanoma, head and neck, liver or kidney cancer. Both conserved end residues are part of each CDR3. Fields, in order: D gene, J gene, clone size, CDR3 length, V gene, CDR3 DNA, CDR3 protein. The D gene is left open where the match is weak. The size of a clone is reported for some rows only, either as once, few or many, or as a class for expanded clones.

D gene: NA
J gene: TRBJ1-2
clone size: NA
CDR3 length: 13
V gene: TRBV5-4
CDR3 DNA: TGTGCCAGCAGCCTGGGGTATTTCTATGGCTACACCTTC
CDR3 protein: CASSLGYFYGYTF

D gene: NA
J gene: TRBJ1-3
clone size: NA
CDR3 length: 13
V gene: TRBV10-1
CDR3 DNA: TGCGCCAGCAGTGACAACTCTGGAAACACCATATATTTT
CDR3 protein: CASSDNSGNTIYF

D gene: TRBD1
J gene: TRBJ1-6
clone size: NA
CDR3 length: 16
V gene: TRBV4-1
CDR3 DNA: TGCGCCAGCAGCCATTCGGGACAGTTTGGGGATTCACCCCTCCACTTT
CDR3 protein: CASSHSGQFGDSPLHF

D gene: TRBD1
J gene: TRBJ1-1
clone size: NA
CDR3 length: 16
V gene: TRBV6-4
CDR3 DNA: TGTGCCAGCAGTGACGCGCACAGGGGGGAGAGCACTGAAGCTTTCTTT
CDR3 protein: CASSDAHRGESTEAFF

D gene: NA
J gene: TRBJ2-5
clone size: NA
CDR3 length: 14
V gene: TRBV11-2
CDR3 DNA: TGTGCCAGCAGCTTAGGGGGGTACCAAGAGACCCAGTACTTC
CDR3 protein: CASSLGGYQETQYF

D gene: NA
J gene: TRBJ1-1
clone size: NA
CDR3 length: 13
V gene: TRBV5-1
CDR3 DNA: TGCGCCAGCAGCCCGGACAGCAACACTGAAGCTTTCTTT
CDR3 protein: CASSPDSNTEAFF

D gene: NA
J gene: TRBJ1-2
clone size: NA
CDR3 length: 16
V gene: TRBV27
CDR3 DNA: TGTGCCAGCAGTCCACTTCTCTCCGGGACTTACTATGGCTACACCTTC
CDR3 protein: CASSPLLSGTYYGYTF

D gene: NA
J gene: TRBJ2-3
clone size: NA
CDR3 length: 12
V gene: TRBV11-2
CDR3 DNA: TGTGCCAGCAGCTTACCAGGGGATACGCAGTATTTT
CDR3 protein: CASSLPGDTQYF

D gene: NA
J gene: TRBJ2-1
clone size: NA
CDR3 length: 14
V gene: TRBV30
CDR3 DNA: TGTGCCTGGACCCGGGAGTTGAGGTACAATGAGCAGTTCTTC
CDR3 protein: CAWTRELRYNEQFF

D gene: NA
J gene: TRBJ1-1
clone size: once
CDR3 length: 11
V gene: TRBV20-1
CDR3 DNA: TGCGGGGTTCAAGAGAACACTGAAGCTTTCTTT
CDR3 protein: CGVQENTEAFF

D gene: TRBD2
J gene: TRBJ2-1
clone size: NA
CDR3 length: 14
V gene: TRBV10-3
CDR3 DNA: TGTGCCATCTCGGCTAGCGGGAGGGCAGATGAGCAGTTCTTC
CDR3 protein: CAISASGRADEQFF

D gene: NA
J gene: TRBJ1-5
clone size: NA
CDR3 length: 15
V gene: TRBV2
CDR3 DNA: TGTGCCAGCATGGGAGATGGGCGGAGGAATCAGCCCCAGCATTTT
CDR3 protein: CASMGDGRRNQPQHF

D gene: NA
J gene: TRBJ2-6
clone size: once
CDR3 length: 15
V gene: TRBV5-1
CDR3 DNA: TGCGCCAGCAGCTCTGGACAGTCTGGGGCCAACGTCCTGACTTTC
CDR3 protein: CASSSGQSGANVLTF

D gene: NA
J gene: TRBJ1-2
clone size: NA
CDR3 length: 13
V gene: TRBV6-5
CDR3 DNA: TGTGCCAGCAGCCAGACAGCTAACTATGGCTACACCTTC
CDR3 protein: CASSQTANYGYTF

D gene: NA
J gene: TRBJ2-1
clone size: NA
CDR3 length: 15
V gene: TRBV9
CDR3 DNA: TGTGCCAGCAGCGTCACGGTCCAGGGACGGAATGAGCAGTTCTTC
CDR3 protein: CASSVTVQGRNEQFF

D gene: NA
J gene: TRBJ1-2
clone size: NA
CDR3 length: 12
V gene: TRBV12-5
CDR3 DNA: TGTGCTAGTGGTGCCGGTGGGGGAGGCTACACCTTC
CDR3 protein: CASGAGGGGYTF

D gene: TRBD2
J gene: TRBJ2-1
clone size: NA
CDR3 length: 14
V gene: TRBV7-3
CDR3 DNA: TGTGCCAGCAGACAAGCGGGGATACACAATGAGCAGTTCTTC
CDR3 protein: CASRQAGIHNEQFF